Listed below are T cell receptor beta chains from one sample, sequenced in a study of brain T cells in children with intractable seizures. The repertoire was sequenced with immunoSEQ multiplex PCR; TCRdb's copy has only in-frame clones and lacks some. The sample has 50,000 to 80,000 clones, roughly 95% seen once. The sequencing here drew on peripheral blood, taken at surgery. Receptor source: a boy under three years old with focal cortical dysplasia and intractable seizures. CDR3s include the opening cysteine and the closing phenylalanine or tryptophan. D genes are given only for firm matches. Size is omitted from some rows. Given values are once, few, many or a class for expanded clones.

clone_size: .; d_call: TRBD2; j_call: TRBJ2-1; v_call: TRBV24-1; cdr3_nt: TGTGCCACCAGTGATCGCGGGGGCTCCTACAATGAGCAGTTCTTC; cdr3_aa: CATSDRGGSYNEQFF
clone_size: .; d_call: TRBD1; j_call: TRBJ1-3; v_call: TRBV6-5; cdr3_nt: TGTGCCAGCAGTTACGGACAGGGGGCGGAGGGAAACACCATATATTTT; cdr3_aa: CASSYGQGAEGNTIYF
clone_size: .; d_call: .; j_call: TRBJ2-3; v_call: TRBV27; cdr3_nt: TGTGCCAGCAGTTTATCAAATCCAGATACGCAGTATTTT; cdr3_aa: CASSLSNPDTQYF
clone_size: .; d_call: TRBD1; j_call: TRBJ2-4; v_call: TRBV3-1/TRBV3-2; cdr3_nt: TGTGCCAGCAGCCCTCTTGCGGACAGGGCAGACATTCAGTACTTC; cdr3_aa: CASSPLADRADIQYF
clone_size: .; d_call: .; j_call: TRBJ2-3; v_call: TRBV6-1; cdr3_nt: TGTGCCAGCAGTGAGTTCCAGCGCTTTAGGACAGATACGCAGTATTTT; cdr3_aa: CASSEFQRFRTDTQYF
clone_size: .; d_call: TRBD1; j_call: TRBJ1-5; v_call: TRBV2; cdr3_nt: TGTGCCAGCAACCCAGGACGACAGGGGGCCCAGCCCCAGCATTTT; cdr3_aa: CASNPGRQGAQPQHF
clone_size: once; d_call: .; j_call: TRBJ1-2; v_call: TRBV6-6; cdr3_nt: TGTGCCAGCAGTTACTCGATCGCGGGGGAGAACTATGGCTACACCTTC; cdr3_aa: CASSYSIAGENYGYTF
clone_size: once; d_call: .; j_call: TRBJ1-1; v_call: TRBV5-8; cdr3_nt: TGTGCCAGCAGGAACGGTCGGACGGCTAGAACTGAAGCTTTCTTT; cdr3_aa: CASRNGRTARTEAFF
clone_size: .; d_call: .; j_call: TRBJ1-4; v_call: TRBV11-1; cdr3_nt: TGTGCCAGCAGCTTAGTAGGTACCGACGAGGAAAAACTGTTTTTT; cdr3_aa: CASSLVGTDEEKLFF
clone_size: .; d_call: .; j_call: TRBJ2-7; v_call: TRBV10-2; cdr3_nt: TGCGCCAGCAGTGAGCTGTTAGAACGGGACTACGAGCAGTACTTC; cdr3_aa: CASSELLERDYEQYF
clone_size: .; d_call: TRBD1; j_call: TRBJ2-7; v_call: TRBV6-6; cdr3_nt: TGTGCCAGCAGTGCGCAGGGGGCAGCCTACGAGCAGTACTTC; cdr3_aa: CASSAQGAAYEQYF
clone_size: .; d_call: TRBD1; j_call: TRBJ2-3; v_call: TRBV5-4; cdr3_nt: TGTGCCAGCAGCCGGAGGACAGGGGCCGATACGCAGTATTTT; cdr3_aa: CASSRRTGADTQYF
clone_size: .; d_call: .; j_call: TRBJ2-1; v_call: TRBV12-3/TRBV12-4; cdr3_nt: TGTGCCAGCAGTTGGGGGGATGAGCAGTTCTTC; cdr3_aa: CASSWGDEQFF
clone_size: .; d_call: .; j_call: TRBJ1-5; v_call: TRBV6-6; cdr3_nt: TGTGCCAGCAAGCCGGGCCCGGTCAATCAGCCCCAGCATTTT; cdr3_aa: CASKPGPVNQPQHF
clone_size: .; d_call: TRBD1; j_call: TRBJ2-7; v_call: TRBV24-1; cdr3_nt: TGTGCCACCAGTGACCCCGGACAGGGAGCCTACGAGCAGTACTTC; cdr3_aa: CATSDPGQGAYEQYF
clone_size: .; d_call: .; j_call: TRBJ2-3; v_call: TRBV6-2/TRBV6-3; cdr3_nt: TGTGCCAGCAGTTCCCGCGGCGGAATAGGGGTCACAGATACGCAGTATTTT; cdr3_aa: CASSSRGGIGVTDTQYF
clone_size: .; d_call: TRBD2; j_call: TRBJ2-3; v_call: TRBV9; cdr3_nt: TGTGCCAGCAGCGTAGGTAGACTAGCGGGAGGGCCGGGAGATACGCAGTATTTT; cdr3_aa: CASSVGRLAGGPGDTQYF